Below, 16 T cell receptor beta chains from the same sample are listed, as sequenced in a study of OX40 agonist ivuxolimab in advanced cancers. Assay used: immunoSEQ multiplex PCR; TCRdb lists only in-frame clones, some missing. The sample has approximately 57,000 clones, over 80% seen once; the top ten hold under 3.5%. This material consisted of CD4+ or CD8+ T cells sorted from blood, taken in a trial of the OX40 agonist ivuxolimab. These receptor sequences come from an adult with an advanced solid tumor such as melanoma, head and neck, liver or kidney cancer.

This rearrangement joins TRBV5-1 to TRBJ1-4, with D maybe TRBD1 (6 bases). The CDR3 loop spans 15 amino acids. Germline V CDR1 and CDR2: SGHRS, YFSETQ. Between the trimmed V and J ends, which lost 5 bases and 8 bases, there was a span of 19 bases. The CDR3: CASSLNRDSGEKLFF. The CDR3 DNA reads as TGCGCCAGCAGTTTAAACAGGGACTCGGGAGAAAAACTGTTTTTT.

J is TRBJ2-2 and V is TRBV5-1, with TRBD2 matching 14 bases. V shed 2 bases and J 5 bases; nucleotides not matched to a gene: 11. Looked up from germline, CDR1 is SGHRS and CDR2 is YFSETQ. CDR3 size: 19 residues. For the CDR3, the DNA is TGCGCCAGCAGCTTCAGGACTAGCGGGAGGTCGGGGAGAACCGGGGAGCTGTTTTTT. Encoded protein: CASSFRTSGRSGRTGELFF.

The gene calls are TRBV6-1 and TRBJ2-1; maybe TRBD1 (6 bases). The V and J ends lost 3 bases and 3 bases respectively, with 12 bases between them. Looked up from germline, CDR1 is MNHNS and CDR2 is SASEGT. The length of the CDR3 is 15 residues. In DNA, the CDR3 is TGTGCCAGCAGTGACGTACAGGGTTACTACAATGAGCAGTTCTTC. The encoded protein is CASSDVQGYYNEQFF.

This clone has only a few counts. J is TRBJ2-5 and V is TRBV19; TRBD1 aligns across 9 bases. The germline V gene encodes CDR1 LNHDA and CDR2 SQIVND (reference sequence). J was trimmed by 3 bases and V by 5 bases; bases with no gene match: 1. The CDR3 spans 13 residues. The CDR3 loop reads CASSRDREETQYF. CDR3 in DNA: TGTGCCAGTAGTCGGGACAGGGAAGAGACCCAGTACTTC.

The CDR3 DNA is TGTGCCATCAGGGGGGCGGCTAATGAAAAACTGTTTTTT. Translating gives CAIRGAANEKLFF. V and J are TRBV10-3 and TRBJ1-4; possibly TRBD1 for D (6 bases). V shed 6 bases and J shed 3 bases, with 8 bases lying between them. Germline assignment: CDR1 ENHRY and CDR2 SYGVKD. This CDR3 contains 13 residues.

This clone was counted a few times. The chain is built from TRBV2 and TRBJ2-7; 9 nucleotides match TRBD2. The V gene's germline CDR1 is SNHLY and CDR2 FYNNEI. The CDR3 spans 14 residues. V lost 4 bases and J lost 2; bases outside the gene matches: 3. The CDR3 DNA follows: TGTGCCAGCAGTGCGACTAGCGGAACCTACGAGCAGTACTTC. It translates to CASSATSGTYEQYF.

The rearrangement uses TRBV5-6 and TRBJ1-6, with D possibly being TRBD1 (6 bases). The length of the CDR3 is 13 residues. The germline V gene encodes CDR1 SGHDT and CDR2 YYEEEE. The V and J ends lost 3 bases and 9 bases respectively, with 10 bases between them. The CDR3, as DNA: TGTGCCAGCAGCTACAGGGACACTTCACCCCTCCACTTT. It specifies CASSYRDTSPLHF. The full variable domain, rest sourced from reference TRBV5-6 and TRBJ1-6, is DAGVTQSPTHLIKTRGQQVTLRCSPKSGHDTVSWYQQALGQGPQFIFQYYEEEERQRGNFPDRFSGHQFPNYSSELNVNALLLGDSALYLCASSYRDTSPLHFGNGTRLTVT.

CDR3 sequence reads: CAISEIRGDGQYF. The CDR3 DNA is TGTGCCATCAGTGAGATACGGGGGGACGGGCAGTACTTC. The rearrangement links TRBV10-3 to TRBJ2-7; 7 bases fit TRBD2. Germline V gives CDR1 ENHRY, CDR2 SYGVKD. The CDR3 is 13 residues long. The trim removed 2 bases at V and 9 bases at J, leaving 7 bases unmatched.

The J gene is TRBJ2-7, the V gene TRBV6-6, with D perhaps matching TRBD2 (5 bases). The CDR3 is 15 amino acids. V shed 6 bases and J shed 7 bases, with 22 bases lying between them. In germline, CDR1 is MNHNY, CDR2 SVGAGI (reference sequence). The CDR3 DNA sequence: TGTGCCAGCAGAAGAGGGTCCTTAGGAGGATGGGAGCAGTACTTC. Protein product: CASRRGSLGGWEQYF.

The chain carries TRBV28 and TRBJ2-1; TRBD2 might be the D (6 bases). This CDR3 comprises 14 residues. The germline V and J ends were trimmed by 4 bases and 2 bases, with 9 bases remaining between them. Per germline, CDR1 MDHEN and CDR2 SYDVKM. CDR3 nucleotide sequence: TGTGCCAGCAGTTCGGGCGGGGCCTACAATGAGCAGTTCTTC. Translated: CASSSGGAYNEQFF.

The CDR3 protein is CASSPSGLAGGNYNEQFF. CDR3 DNA: TGTGCCAGCAGCCCCTCGGGACTAGCGGGAGGCAACTACAATGAGCAGTTCTTC. The chain uses TRBV9 and TRBJ2-1, with 15 bases aligning to TRBD2. The germline gives CDR1 SGDLS, CDR2 YYNGEE. V gave up 4 bases and J gave up 3 bases; unmatched junction bases: 8. The CDR3 loop spans 18 amino acids.

V usage is TRBV18 and J usage is TRBJ2-1, with TRBD2 identical over 8 bases. The germline V gene has CDR1 KGHSH and CDR2 LQKENI. V shed 9 bases and J 8 bases; nucleotides not matched to a gene: 12. This CDR3 is built from 14 residues. CDR3 sequence reads: CASVPGTRDDEQFF. CDR3 sequence (DNA): TGTGCCAGTGTACCCGGGACTAGAGACGATGAGCAGTTCTTC.

V gene TRBV4-3 combines with J gene TRBJ2-5, with TRBD2 matching 14 bases. This CDR3 spans 18 amino acids. The V gene end was trimmed by 0 bases and the J gene end by 4 bases; junction bases not matched to a gene: 7. Germline CDR1 reads LGHNA; CDR2 reads YSLEER. Written as DNA, the CDR3 is TGCGCCAGCAGCCAAGATGAGTGGGGGACTAGCGGGAGAGAGACCCAGTACTTC. It codes for CASSQDEWGTSGRETQYF.

V is TRBV6-6 and J is TRBJ2-1; the match to TRBD1 covers 9 bases. Germline-derived CDR1 and CDR2 are MNHNY and SVGAGI (reference sequence). With V trimmed by 6 bases and J by 4 bases, 7 bases remained unmatched. This CDR3 contains 15 residues. CDR3 sequence: CASSPTGGRYNEQFF. For the CDR3, the DNA is TGTGCCAGCAGCCCGACAGGGGGGAGATACAATGAGCAGTTCTTC.

J is TRBJ1-2 and V is TRBV5-6, with unresolved D. Per the germline V gene, CDR1 is SGHDT and CDR2 is YYEEEE. Trimming shortened V by 0 bases and J by 3 bases, and 6 bases separated the two germline ends. The CDR3 consists of 13 residues. CDR3 coding DNA: TGTGCCAGCAGCTTGGGACAATACTATGGCTACACCTTC. Protein sequence: CASSLGQYYGYTF. The whole variable domain, filled in from reference TRBV5-6 and TRBJ1-2, reads DAGVTQSPTHLIKTRGQQVTLRCSPKSGHDTVSWYQQALGQGPQFIFQYYEEEERQRGNFPDRFSGHQFPNYSSELNVNALLLGDSALYLCASSLGQYYGYTFGSGTRLTVV.

For this clone: The CDR3 does not end in the conserved phenylalanine or tryptophan, so this is likely a read error. No DNA is shown, since the ends of the CDR3 on it are uncertain; the CDR3 is the one TCRdb lists. The CDR3 sequence: CASSSGTEVG. The rearrangement uses TRBV11-2 and TRBJ2-7; the table's D call of TRBD1 was not tested on the DNA. The CDR3 is 10 residues long, ends included. The germline V gene has CDR1 SGHAT and CDR2 FQNNGV.